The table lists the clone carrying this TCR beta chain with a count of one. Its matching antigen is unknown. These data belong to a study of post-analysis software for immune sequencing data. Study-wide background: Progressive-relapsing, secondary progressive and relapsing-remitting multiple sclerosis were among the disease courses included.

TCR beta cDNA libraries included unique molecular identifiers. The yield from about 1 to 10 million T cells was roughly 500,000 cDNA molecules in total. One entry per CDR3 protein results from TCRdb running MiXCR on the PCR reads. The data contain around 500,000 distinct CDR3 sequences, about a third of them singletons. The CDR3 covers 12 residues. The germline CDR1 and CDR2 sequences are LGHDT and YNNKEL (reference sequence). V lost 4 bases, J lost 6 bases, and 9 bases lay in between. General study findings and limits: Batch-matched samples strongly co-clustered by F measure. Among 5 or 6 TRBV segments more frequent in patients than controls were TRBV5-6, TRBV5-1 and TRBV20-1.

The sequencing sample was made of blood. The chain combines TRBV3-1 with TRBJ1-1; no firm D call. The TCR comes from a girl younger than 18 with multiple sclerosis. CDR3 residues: CASSPRSAEAFF. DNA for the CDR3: TGTGCCAGCAGCCCGCGATCGGCTGAAGCTTTCTTT.